This T cell receptor beta chain stems from a study of T cells in Graves' hyperthyroidism and ophthalmopathy. Study-wide findings and caveats: Among thyroid clonotypes expanded above 0.001, most also appeared in blood.

It was RNA transcripts that yielded the amplified TCR beta CDR3 regions. A set of HTBI primers served as the primers for a first-round RT-PCR of the TCR CDR3. TCRdb passed the multiplex PCR reads through MiXCR, listing each CDR3 protein once. Counted here are some 350,000 distinct CDR3 sequences, 12% to 15% occurring once; the ten biggest clones make up 34%. Germline V gene sequence: CDR1 LGHDT, CDR2 YNNKEL (reference sequence). This CDR3 spans 14 amino acids. The V segment lost 6 bases and the J segment 5 bases; nucleotides outside the gene matches: 8. This clonotype showed up many times. Its antigen is not identified. Inclusion characteristics of ophthalmopathy patients comprised a Clinical Activity Score of at least 3, a NOSPECS grade of at least 4, and duration under 3 months.

The sequence was obtained from a woman between 35 and 50 years old with Graves' ophthalmopathy. The J gene is TRBJ2-7, the V gene TRBV3-1; 9 nucleotides agree with TRBD2. The specimen sequenced was blood. CDR3 nucleotides: TGTGCCAGCAGTCTCGAGGGACTAGCCCACGAGCAGTACTTC. It specifies CASSLEGLAHEQYF.